This TCR beta chain is from a study of T cell responses to AZD1222 COVID-19 vaccine. Study-wide results and limits: It should be noted that donors were predominantly white British and more often female, and clonal diversity was possibly underestimated.

As to this clone: Its cognate antigen is unknown.

Generated by immunoSEQ multiplex PCR, the TCRdb table keeps only in-frame clones and is missing some. This table holds 150,000 to 200,000 clones, 93% found once. This CDR3 has 14 residues. CDR1 and CDR2 from the germline V gene are SGHRS and YFSETQ. V was trimmed by 0 bases and J by 9 bases, leaving 13 bases between them. This sequence originates from an adult in good health. Sequencing used peripheral blood, obtained on day 0 of AZD1222 vaccination. The V call is TRBV5-1, the J call TRBJ2-1; D ambiguous. DNA of the CDR3: TGCGCCAGCAGCTTGGGCCAGGTAATTGGTGAGCAGTTCTTC. Its protein product is CASSLGQVIGEQFF.